This is a list of T cell receptor beta chains from one sample in a study of T cells in Graves' hyperthyroidism and ophthalmopathy. MiXCR, applied by TCRdb to the multiplex PCR reads, yields one record per CDR3 protein. The table shows around 300,000 distinct CDR3 sequences, with roughly 14% occurring only once. The sample consisted of blood. The receptors come from a woman aged 25 to 39 with Graves' hyperthyroidism that later progressed to Graves' ophthalmopathy. Each CDR3 is given with its conserved first and last residue. The D gene is left open where the match is weak. Where a row states a size, it is once, few, many or the class of an expanded clone; other rows omit it.

v_call	j_call	d_call	clone_size	cdr3_nt	cdr3_aa
TRBV5-6	TRBJ2-1	TRBD2	many	TGTGCCAGCAGCTTTCTAGGACTAGCGGGTTCGAATGAGCAGTTCTTC	CASSFLGLAGSNEQFF
TRBV28	TRBJ2-3	NA	many	TGTGCCAGCAGTTTAAGCCCCGGGCTGGGATCTAGCACAGATACGCAGTATTTT	CASSLSPGLGSSTDTQYF
TRBV7-2	TRBJ2-7	TRBD1	many	TGTGCCAGCAGCTTAGCCGGGACAGGGACGTACGAGCAGTACTTC	CASSLAGTGTYEQYF
TRBV28	TRBJ2-7	NA	many	TGTGCCAGCAGTACCCCCTCCTTTGGGGTTTCCTCCTACGAGCAGTACTTC	CASSTPSFGVSSYEQYF
TRBV7-6	TRBJ2-5	NA	NA	TGTGCCAGCAGCTTAGCCCTAGAACGGGAGACCCAGTACTTC	CASSLALERETQYF
TRBV20-1	TRBJ2-1	NA	many	TGCAGTGCTAGACCTTTGGGACGAGGGCTTAATGAGCAGTTCTTC	CSARPLGRGLNEQFF
TRBV28	TRBJ1-2	TRBD1	NA	TGTGCCAGCAGTCGACAGGGCCGTAACTATGGCTACACCTTC	CASSRQGRNYGYTF
TRBV7-8	TRBJ2-5	TRBD2	many	TGTGCCAGCAGCTTAGAGGCAGCGGGAGGGAGAGAGACCCAGTACTTC	CASSLEAAGGRETQYF
TRBV19	TRBJ1-2	NA	NA	TGTGCCAGTAGTATAGTGGCGGGGAACTATGGCTACACCTTC	CASSIVAGNYGYTF
TRBV24-1	TRBJ2-1	TRBD2	many	TGTGCCACCAGTGACCTAAGACTAGCGGCAAATGAGCAGTTCTTC	CATSDLRLAANEQFF
TRBV7-8	TRBJ2-1	TRBD2	NA	TGTGCCAGCAGCCTAGCGGGAGGGCTCATTAATGAGCAGTTCTTC	CASSLAGGLINEQFF
TRBV14	TRBJ2-5	NA	many	TGTGCCAGCAGCCGGCGAGGGGGGTACTTC	CASSRRGGYF
TRBV4-1	TRBJ2-5	TRBD2	NA	TGCGCCAGCAGTCACCGGACTAGCGGGAGTATGGAGACCCAGTACTTC	CASSHRTSGSMETQYF
TRBV5-1	TRBJ1-1	TRBD1	NA	TGCGCCAGCAGCTCCCAGGGACAGACGAACACTGAAGCTTTCTTT	CASSSQGQTNTEAFF
TRBV7-6	TRBJ2-3	TRBD1	many	TGTGCCAGCAGCGGACACCAGGGGGTTCCCACAGATACGCAGTATTTT	CASSGHQGVPTDTQYF
TRBV30	TRBJ2-7	TRBD1	many	TGTGCCTGGTCCCGGACAGGGGGACTAGTAAAAAACAACGAGCAGTACTTC	CAWSRTGGLVKNNEQYF
TRBV19	TRBJ2-7	NA	NA	TGTGCCAGTAGTATTCACAGCACCTACGAGCAGTACTTC	CASSIHSTYEQYF
TRBV24-1	TRBJ2-1	NA	once	TGTGCCACCAGTGACGCCGACAGGTACAATGAGCAGTTCTTC	CATSDADRYNEQFF
TRBV7-7	TRBJ2-5	NA	NA	TGTGCTAGCAGCTCCTCGGCACTACCCCAAGAGACCCAGTACTTC	CASSSSALPQETQYF
TRBV7-6	TRBJ1-3	NA	many	TGTGCCAGCAGCTTTTACGAGGGTGGAAACACCATATATTTT	CASSFYEGGNTIYF
TRBV10-3	TRBJ2-3	NA	NA	TGTGCCATCAGTGAGGGCCTTATGGGCACAGATACGCAGTATTTT	CAISEGLMGTDTQYF
TRBV29-1	TRBJ2-7	NA	NA	TGCAGCGTTCTACAGGGCTCCTACGAGCAGTACTTC	CSVLQGSYEQYF
TRBV19	TRBJ2-3	TRBD1	NA	TGTGCCAGTAGTAGGGAACAGGGGCCAGATACGCAGTATTTT	CASSREQGPDTQYF
TRBV7-8	TRBJ2-5	NA	many	TGTGCCAGCAGAGAGGACAGCCAAGAGACCCAGTACTTC	CASREDSQETQYF
TRBV9	TRBJ2-3	TRBD2	NA	TGTACCAGCAGCGTAGTTGATGTTAGCGGGAGACCAGATACGCAGTATTTT	CTSSVVDVSGRPDTQYF
TRBV5-1	TRBJ2-3	NA	many	TGCGCCAGCAGCTTTTACAGTCGCACAGATACGCAGTATTTT	CASSFYSRTDTQYF
TRBV12-3/TRBV12-4	TRBJ1-3	NA	many	TGTGCCAGCATGAACCCAGGGGCTGGAAACACCATATATTTT	CASMNPGAGNTIYF
TRBV20-1	TRBJ2-3	TRBD2	many	TGCAGTGCTAGGAACGTAGAACTAGCGGGGATTTCTAATACGCAGTATTTT	CSARNVELAGISNTQYF
TRBV12-5	TRBJ2-1	NA	many	TGTGCTAGTGGTTTGGTACGGGGAGGCGAGCAGTTCTTC	CASGLVRGGEQFF
TRBV6-1	TRBJ2-1	NA	NA	TGTGCCAGCAGATCGGCCTATATCGATGAGCAGTTCTTC	CASRSAYIDEQFF
TRBV7-8	TRBJ2-1	TRBD2	many	TGTGCCAGCAGCTCTAGACTGACTAGCGGGACCTACAATGAGCAGTTCTTC	CASSSRLTSGTYNEQFF
TRBV7-9	TRBJ2-3	TRBD2	NA	TGTGCCAGCAGCCCAAAAGTTAGGCTAGCGGGAGTGTCAGATACGCAGTATTTT	CASSPKVRLAGVSDTQYF
TRBV4-1	TRBJ2-7	TRBD2	NA	TGCGCCAGCAGCCAAGATCCCCAATGGGCTAGCGGGATCCACGAGCAGTACTTC	CASSQDPQWASGIHEQYF
TRBV20-1	TRBJ2-6	TRBD2	NA	TGCAGTGCAGGACTGGCGGGAGGGCAGAACACCGGGGCCAACGTCCTGACTTTC	CSAGLAGGQNTGANVLTF
TRBV6-1	TRBJ2-2	NA	many	TGTGCCAGCAGTTACTTGGCGGGATGGACCGGGGAGCTGTTTTTT	CASSYLAGWTGELFF
TRBV10-3	TRBJ2-1	NA	many	TGTGCCATCAGTGAGTTGAGGGGCGGCAATGAGCAGTTCTTC	CAISELRGGNEQFF
TRBV27	TRBJ2-2	NA	many	TGTGCCAGCACCCCCGTAGGAGAAGGGACCGGGGAGCTGTTTTTT	CASTPVGEGTGELFF
TRBV19	TRBJ2-1	TRBD2	NA	TGTGCCAGTAGTCCGACGACTAGCGGGAGTTACAATGAGCAGTTCTTC	CASSPTTSGSYNEQFF
TRBV7-6	TRBJ2-7	TRBD1	NA	TGTGCCAGCAGCTCTGGACAGGGGGCTTACTCCTACGAGCAGTACTTC	CASSSGQGAYSYEQYF
TRBV5-1	TRBJ2-2	NA	few	TGCGCCAGCAGCTCCAAAACCCCTGGGAACACCGGGGAGCTGTTTTTT	CASSSKTPGNTGELFF
TRBV27	TRBJ2-3	NA	many	TGTGCCAGCAGTTCCATTTATTCGGACACCGATACGCAGTATTTT	CASSSIYSDTDTQYF
TRBV7-8	TRBJ1-2	TRBD1	NA	TGTGCCAGCAGCATAGAGGCCGGGACAGGGGGCGGCTACACCTTC	CASSIEAGTGGGYTF
TRBV27	TRBJ2-3	TRBD2	NA	TGTGCCAGCAGTTCCCAGACTAGCGGGAGGGACACAGATACGCAGTATTTT	CASSSQTSGRDTDTQYF
TRBV6-1	TRBJ2-5	TRBD2	many	TGTGCCAGCAGCCCTGGGACTAGCGGGAGAGGGTGGGAGACCCAGTACTTC	CASSPGTSGRGWETQYF
TRBV28	TRBJ1-1	NA	many	TGTGCCAGCAGTTTGACAGCAAAGAACACTGAAGCTTTCTTT	CASSLTAKNTEAFF